This T cell receptor (beta chain) was sequenced during a study of radiation and T cells in renal cell carcinoma. Regarding time point: blood 4 weeks post-SBRT, at nephrectomy. Treatment of the sample: 15 Gy SBRT to primary tumor, nephrectomy 4 weeks later. As concerns this clone: Its antigen is not identified.

Study-wide findings and caveats: Pretreatment tumor biopsies were lacking, so baseline clonotypes are unknown. Top tumor clonotypes rose in blood 2 weeks post-radiation, then contracted.

The method was immunoSEQ multiplex PCR; TCRdb's version includes in-frame clones alone and lacks a portion of them. The sample yields 60,000 to 95,000 clones, over 65% seen once. The V end lost 0 bases, the J end lost 4 bases, and 4 bases lay between the germline ends. The germline gives CDR1 MNHEY, CDR2 SVGAGI. The CDR3 has 13 amino acids. The clonotype originates from a woman between 55 and 75 years old with renal cell carcinoma. The specimen comprised blood, sampled from a patient whose treatment included radiotherapy and nephrectomy. V usage is TRBV6-5 and J usage is TRBJ1-5; D is undetermined. The CDR3 is CASSYSLNQPQHF. The CDR3 region has the DNA TGTGCCAGCAGTTACTCGTTGAATCAGCCCCAGCATTTT.